This record concerns one T cell receptor (beta chain) sequence. This sample is drawn from a study of technical replicates of blood from a handful of donors. The data were produced by immunoSEQ multiplex PCR, yet TCRdb's version contains in-frame clones alone and is incomplete. The table shows 60,000 to 70,000 clones, with approximately 86% occurring only once. The CDR3 contains 13 residues. Germline lookup yields CDR1 ENHRY and CDR2 SYGVKD. V was pared by 10 bases and J by 3 bases, with 16 bases between. The sequence came from a human donor in good health. Some clones in this sample may be carry-over from other donors' samples. The J gene is TRBJ2-7, the V gene TRBV10-3; a possible D gene is TRBD1 (6 bases). The specimen sequenced was PBMCs. This chain's CDR3 is CATTPAGDYEQYF. The CDR3 DNA is TGTGCCACCACCCCCGCAGGGGACTACGAGCAGTACTTC.